Here is one TCR beta chain with its context. This record belongs to a study of blood T cell repertoires in COVID-19. On the study more broadly: In each case, the material was cDNA or gDNA derived from T cells, B-cell-depleted T cells, or PBMCs.

The CDR3 is 15 residues long. The germline CDR1 and CDR2 sequences are KGHSH and LQKENI. After removal of 1 base from V and 4 bases from J, the junction contained 5 bases not matched to a gene. Original data processing: Estimated nucleated cell counts came from reference gene primer amplification. TCRdb's table, derived via immunoSEQ multiplex PCR, lists solely in-frame clones and lacks some. V and J calls and clone size follow that table, whereas D and trimming were derived from the DNA. The sample contains under 55,000 clones, less than 85% of which appear only once. The chain employs TRBV18 and TRBJ2-7, with TRBD2 identical over 9 bases. The TCR comes from a human donor in a cohort sampled during active COVID-19. Sequenced sample: peripheral blood. CDR3 residues: CASSPRQAGGYEQYF. DNA of the CDR3: TGTGCCAGCTCACCACGTCAGGCGGGGGGGTACGAGCAGTACTTC.